A selection of T cell receptor beta chains follows, all from one sample in a study of blood T cell dynamics during melanoma immunotherapy. The protocol was immunoSEQ multiplex PCR, while the TCRdb copy is restricted to in-frame clones and leaves out a portion. The sample lists approximately 22,000 clones, 87% occurring once. The sequenced sample was blood, obtained from a patient treated with checkpoint blockade. The source is a human donor with melanoma. Each CDR3 is given with its conserved first and last residue. Each record gives: CDR3 protein, CDR3 DNA, V gene, D gene, J gene, clone size. A D gene is named only where the DNA matches it firmly. For some rows the clone size is stated as once, few or many, or as a class when expanded; others skip it.

cdr3_aa: CASSGDISNEKLFF
cdr3_nt: TGTGCCAGCAGCGGGGACATCTCTAATGAAAAACTGTTTTTT
v_call: TRBV5-4
d_call: .
j_call: TRBJ1-4
clone_size: .

cdr3_aa: CASGLQGFYGYTF
cdr3_nt: TGCGCCAGCGGGTTACAGGGGTTCTATGGCTACACCTTC
v_call: TRBV10-2
d_call: TRBD1
j_call: TRBJ1-2
clone_size: .

cdr3_aa: CASSLRLAGDSYEQFF
cdr3_nt: TGTGCCAGCAGCTTACGACTAGCGGGAGATTCGTATGAGCAGTTCTTC
v_call: TRBV7-9
d_call: TRBD2
j_call: TRBJ2-1
clone_size: .

cdr3_aa: CASSYGFGQLRTYEQYF
cdr3_nt: TGTGCCAGCAGTTACGGGTTTGGACAGTTGAGAACCTACGAGCAGTACTTC
v_call: TRBV6-7
d_call: .
j_call: TRBJ2-7
clone_size: .

cdr3_aa: CASTTVGAVTGELFF
cdr3_nt: TGTGCCAGCACGACCGTAGGGGCGGTCACCGGGGAGCTGTTTTTT
v_call: TRBV2
d_call: .
j_call: TRBJ2-2
clone_size: .

cdr3_aa: CASRKGLAGSLSYEQYF
cdr3_nt: TGTGCCAGTAGGAAGGGACTGGCGGGATCTTTATCCTACGAGCAGTACTTC
v_call: TRBV19
d_call: .
j_call: TRBJ2-7
clone_size: .

cdr3_aa: CATGVQADRSQHF
cdr3_nt: TGTGCCACTGGGGTGCAAGCGGACAGGTCCCAGCATTTT
v_call: TRBV10-3
d_call: TRBD1
j_call: TRBJ1-5
clone_size: .

cdr3_aa: CASSIAGQGAYTDTQYF
cdr3_nt: TGTGCCAGTAGTATTGCGGGACAGGGGGCATACACAGATACGCAGTATTTT
v_call: TRBV19
d_call: TRBD1
j_call: TRBJ2-3
clone_size: .

cdr3_aa: CASSLGAGVNEQFF
cdr3_nt: TGCGCCAGCAGCTTGGGAGCGGGAGTCAATGAGCAGTTCTTC
v_call: TRBV5-1
d_call: TRBD2
j_call: TRBJ2-1
clone_size: .

cdr3_aa: CASSFLGGAGLREKLFF
cdr3_nt: TGTGCCAGCAGCTTCCTGGGGGGGGCCGGTCTCAGGGAAAAACTGTTTTTT
v_call: TRBV7-6
d_call: .
j_call: TRBJ1-4
clone_size: once

cdr3_aa: CASSLGDSYNEQFF
cdr3_nt: TGCGCCAGCAGCTTGGGGGACTCATACAATGAGCAGTTCTTC
v_call: TRBV5-1
d_call: .
j_call: TRBJ2-1
clone_size: .

cdr3_aa: CASSYRTDTQYF
cdr3_nt: TGTGCCAGCAGCTACCGCACAGATACGCAGTATTTT
v_call: TRBV7-2
d_call: .
j_call: TRBJ2-3
clone_size: .

cdr3_aa: CASSSRGGRAYF
cdr3_nt: TGTGCCAGCAGCTCGAGGGGAGGACGAGCTTACTTC
v_call: TRBV11-2
d_call: .
j_call: TRBJ2-4
clone_size: .

cdr3_aa: CASSQEGDFGGNEQFF
cdr3_nt: TGTGCCAGCAGCCAAGAGGGGGACTTCGGCGGAAATGAGCAGTTCTTC
v_call: TRBV4-2
d_call: .
j_call: TRBJ2-1
clone_size: .

cdr3_aa: CASSMRGEQYF
cdr3_nt: TGTGCCAGCAGCATGCGAGGGGAGCAGTACTTC
v_call: TRBV21-1
d_call: .
j_call: TRBJ2-7
clone_size: .

cdr3_aa: CASLTGGSEAFF
cdr3_nt: TGTGCCAGCCTTACAGGGGGCTCTGAAGCTTTCTTT
v_call: TRBV6-5
d_call: TRBD1
j_call: TRBJ1-1
clone_size: .

cdr3_aa: CASSRETNFEQYF
cdr3_nt: TGTGCCAGCAGCCGGGAGACTAACTTCGAGCAGTACTTC
v_call: TRBV5-4
d_call: .
j_call: TRBJ2-7
clone_size: .

cdr3_aa: CASSRSPASSYEQYF
cdr3_nt: TGTGCCAGCAGCCGCTCGCCAGCGTCCTCCTACGAGCAGTACTTC
v_call: TRBV7-2
d_call: .
j_call: TRBJ2-7
clone_size: .

cdr3_aa: CASRIGRSLAGSGDEQFF
cdr3_nt: TGTGCCAGTAGGATCGGGAGGTCCCTAGCGGGATCGGGGGATGAGCAGTTCTTC
v_call: TRBV19
d_call: TRBD2
j_call: TRBJ2-1
clone_size: .

cdr3_aa: CASSLGHRGDTIYF
cdr3_nt: TGTGCCAGCAGCTTGGGACACCGGGGGGACACCATATATTTT
v_call: TRBV5-6
d_call: .
j_call: TRBJ1-3
clone_size: .

cdr3_aa: CASSPDRATDTQYF
cdr3_nt: TGTGCCAGCAGCCCCGACAGAGCCACAGATACGCAGTATTTT
v_call: TRBV7-3
d_call: .
j_call: TRBJ2-3
clone_size: .

cdr3_aa: CASSDWQGGEKLFF
cdr3_nt: TGTGCCAGCAGTGATTGGCAGGGGGGGGAAAAACTGTTTTTT
v_call: TRBV2
d_call: TRBD1
j_call: TRBJ1-4
clone_size: .

cdr3_aa: CASSIMDRPNTF
cdr3_nt: TGTGCCAGTAGTATAATGGACCGACCTAACACCTTC
v_call: TRBV19
d_call: .
j_call: TRBJ1-2
clone_size: .